Below, 6 T cell receptor beta chains from the same sample are listed, as sequenced in a study of molecular identifiers for immune sequencing clone quantification. TCRdb used MiXCR to reprocess the PCR reads, holding one entry per CDR3 protein. Among about 630,000 distinct CDR3 sequences listed, about 25% were seen once. Sequencing was carried out using naive CD8+ T cells from blood, with Jurkat cell RNA spiked in. Subset indicated: FACS-sorted CD8+CD4-CCR7+CD45RA+ naive T cells. These receptors originate from a human donor in good health. Some libraries in this study had Jurkat cell RNA spiked in.

The table lists this clonotype with many counts. This chain joins TRBV7-2 and TRBJ2-7; TRBD1 matches at 7 bases. The junction had 4 bases not matched to a gene; V was cut back by 1 base and J by 7 bases. Germline CDR1 and CDR2: SGHTA and FQGNSA. This CDR3 has 13 residues. This CDR3 is CASSLEGAGEQYF. CDR3 DNA sequence: TGTGCCAGCAGCTTAGAGGGGGCCGGGGAGCAGTACTTC. Drawing the rest from reference TRBV7-2 and TRBJ2-7, the complete variable domain is GAGVSQSPSNKVTEKGKDVELRCDPISGHTALYWYRQSLGQGLEFLIYFQGNSAPDKSGLPSDRFSAERTGGSVSTLTIQRTQQEDSAVYLCASSLEGAGEQYFGPGTRLTVT.

The chain is built from TRBV9 and TRBJ1-1; D possibly corresponds to TRBD1 (6 bases). Germline V gene lookup returns CDR1 SGDLS and CDR2 YYNGEE. V shed 0 bases and J shed 3 bases, with 12 bases lying between them. This CDR3 is built from 15 residues. As DNA, the CDR3 is TGTGCCAGCAGCGTAGTCTACCGGGGGCACACTGAAGCTTTCTTT. Translating it yields CASSVVYRGHTEAFF.

There are many counts of this clonotype. The J gene is TRBJ2-1, the V gene TRBV7-9; D unresolved. This CDR3 contains 16 residues. Germline CDR1 and CDR2: SEHNR and FQNEAQ (reference sequence). Trimming shortened V by 7 bases and J by 8 bases, and 24 bases separated the two germline ends. The CDR3 spells CASTTTRDEHFHEQFF. In DNA, the CDR3 is TGTGCCAGCACCACCACTCGAGACGAGCATTTCCATGAGCAGTTCTTC.

With respect to this clonotype: Possible read error: a much larger clone is one base away. The rearrangement joins TRBV5-5 to TRBJ2-5, with 13 bases identical to TRBD2. This CDR3 has 16 amino acids. Germline assignment: CDR1 SGHKS and CDR2 YYEKEE (reference sequence). CDR3 nucleotides: TGTGCCAGCAGCCCCTGGACTAGCGGGAGCAAGGAGACCCAGGACTTC. Protein product: CASSPWTSGSKETQDF.

At least ten counts were recorded for this clonotype. This rearrangement joins TRBV27 to TRBJ2-7, with TRBD1 matching 11 bases. The germline gives CDR1 MNHEY, CDR2 SMNVEV (reference sequence). This CDR3 comprises 16 residues. V shed 3 bases, J shed 6 bases, and the junction held 10 bases outside the gene matches. The CDR3 region has the DNA TGTGCCAGCAGTTTGGTTTTCGGACAGGGGGCATCCGAGCAGTACTTC. The encoded protein is CASSLVFGQGASEQYF.

Comments on this clonotype: One junction end disagrees with the germline gene, perhaps due to a read error. This chain links TRBV27 with TRBJ2-1; D might be TRBD2 (7 bases). Germline V gene lookup returns CDR1 MNHEY and CDR2 SMNVEV (reference sequence). The CDR3 sequence is 15 residues long. The CDR3 spells CAGSFFAGAGYEQFF. In nucleotides, the CDR3 is TGTGCCGGCAGTTTTTTTGCGGGGGCCGGGTATGAGCAGTTCTTC.